This T cell receptor beta chain was recovered during a study of blood T cell repertoires in COVID-19 (dated by TCRdb to about 2020). Turning to the overall study: Collaborator samples came from the United States, Italy and Spain and covered acute and convalescent phases of COVID-19. The material from the prospective study consisted of cDNA or gDNA derived from T cells, B-cell-depleted T cells, or PBMCs. Deeply sampled blood TCRbeta repertoires from subjects exposed to, actively infected with, or recovered from COVID-19 were included in the dataset. The repertoires were made available in a free public database intended to serve as a resource for research on the immune response to SARS-CoV-2. The samples were drawn from two sources: the first 160 participants of the ongoing ImmuneRACE study, and fewer than 1,500 subjects contributed by 6 global collaborators. Nearly every sample came with metadata listing a de-identified subject ID, COVID-19 status, age in years and sex. Where available, HLA class I and class II types were taken from metadata supplied by the sample provider and were not determined by assay-based typing. The paper as a whole reports these results and caveats: Clinical and demographic metadata were provided uncurated, with the amount varying by source and participant.

Comment on this clone: The clone's antigen remains unknown. Per-base quality was not reported, and no clone a single base away is much larger than it.

TCRbeta CDR3 regions were amplified from genomic DNA by means of the immunoSEQ Assay, a bias-controlled multiplex PCR. On the study's bioinformatics: Within the assay, amplification of reference gene primers was used to estimate how many nucleated cells each sample contained. To quantify the absolute abundance of each unique TCRbeta CDR3 rearrangement, sequence reads were collapsed and filtered. For each sample, productive Simpson clonality was calculated as the square root of Simpson's diversity index over productive rearrangements. Drawn from immuneACCESS, this table holds only the in-frame rearrangements with V and J called that TCRdb kept. Clones are partly lost; checked studies trace under half to an unresolved V gene and leave the rest unexplained. The V and J calls and clone size were taken over from that table, and D and trimming were inferred from the DNA. This sample has 90,000 to 120,000 clones in its table, and approximately 81% of those were observed once. More than 2% of the sample is in the top ten clones.

There are 15 amino acids in the CDR3, from cysteine to phenylalanine inclusive. Only the CDR3 part of the read is kept: 45 bases, read in frame from the first base. Looking up the germline V gene yields CDR1 SGHAT and CDR2 FQNNGV. V and J are truncated by 0 bases and 2 bases respectively, leaving an intervening sequence of 11 bases. Each collaborating institution followed its own protocols to collect whole blood in K2EDTA tubes. For TCRbeta analysis, collaborators shipped samples as frozen whole blood, isolated PBMCs, or DNA extracted from either of those sample types. The TCR comes from a human donor in a cohort sampled during active COVID-19. In this chain, TRBV11-2 is recombined with TRBJ2-7, with the D gene call left open. The sample comprised peripheral blood. The CDR3 protein: CASSLDRQETYEQYF. The DNA sequence is TGTGCCAGCAGCTTAGATAGGCAGGAAACCTACGAGCAGTACTTC.